This note documents a single T cell receptor beta chain sequence. The treatment denotes: randomized to nivolumab then ipilimumab (arm A) or the reverse (arm B). These data are taken from a study of sequential checkpoint blockade in melanoma. At the level of the study: First-line arms were nivolumab then ipilimumab, or the reverse, randomized 1:1.

The germline V gene encodes CDR1 MNHEY and CDR2 SMNVEV (reference sequence). Losses at the gene ends were 3 bases for V and 7 bases for J; bases not matched to a gene: 11. The CDR3 is 16 amino acids. Profiled with immunoSEQ multiplex PCR; TCRdb holds only in-frame clones, not every one. The sample has 17,000 or so clones; roughly three quarters are singletons. V usage is TRBV27 and J usage is TRBJ2-4; 8 nucleotides align to TRBD1. This sequence was found in a human donor with melanoma. The sample in question was CD8+ T cells sorted from blood (inferred from file names), obtained from a patient given nivolumab and ipilimumab in sequence. The CDR3 loop reads CASSFWSGGRGNIQYF. CDR3 in DNA: TGTGCCAGCAGTTTTTGGTCAGGGGGCCGGGGGAACATTCAGTACTTC.